The rows below give T cell receptor beta chains drawn from one sample of a study of blood T cell repertoires in COVID-19. Here immunoSEQ multiplex PCR was the method, and the copy in TCRdb shows in-frame clones only, minus some. The table shows fewer than 150,000 clones, with roughly 80% occurring only once. Sequenced input: peripheral blood. The receptors originated from an elderly woman in a cohort sampled during active or convalescent COVID-19. The CDR3 runs from the conserved cysteine through the conserved F or W. D genes are given only for firm matches. Clone sizes are given selectively: once, few, many, or a class where the clone is expanded.

once	.	TRBV5-4	TRBJ2-7	CASSFGQAYSYEQYF	TGTGCCAGCAGCTTCGGTCAGGCTTACTCCTACGAGCAGTACTTC
.	.	TRBV2	TRBJ2-1	CASSGGAFGSYNEQFF	TGTGCCAGCAGTGGGGGAGCTTTTGGGTCCTACAATGAGCAGTTCTTC
.	TRBD2	TRBV11-2	TRBJ2-2	CASSLELAGGRNGELFF	TGTGCCAGCAGCTTAGAACTAGCGGGGGGGCGTAACGGGGAGCTGTTTTTT
.	TRBD2	TRBV29-1	TRBJ2-1	CSAAPGGVKNEQFF	TGCAGCGCCGCTCCGGGGGGGGTTAAGAATGAGCAGTTCTTC
.	.	TRBV6-5	TRBJ2-7	CASRTGGGYEQYF	TGTGCCAGCAGAACAGGGGGGGGCTACGAGCAGTACTTC
.	TRBD2	TRBV7-8	TRBJ2-1	CASSYTAGGGYEQFF	TGTGCCAGCAGCTACACAGCGGGGGGAGGTTATGAGCAGTTCTTC
.	TRBD1	TRBV6-5	TRBJ1-2	CASIKGGGSYGYTF	TGTGCCAGCATTAAAGGGGGCGGAAGCTATGGCTACACCTTC
.	.	TRBV7-9	TRBJ2-5	CASSLEAGLWETQYF	TGTGCCAGCAGCTTAGAGGCAGGGCTTTGGGAGACCCAGTACTTC
.	TRBD2	TRBV2	TRBJ2-3	CASSGGIAGGTDTQYF	TGTGCCAGCAGTGGGGGAATAGCGGGGGGCACAGATACGCAGTATTTT
.	TRBD1	TRBV2	TRBJ1-6	CASSGQGIDNSPLHF	TGTGCCAGCAGCGGACAGGGGATTGATAATTCACCCCTCCACTTT
.	TRBD1	TRBV5-1	TRBJ1-2	CASSTTGGGGYTF	TGCGCCAGCAGCACGACAGGGGGCGGTGGCTACACCTTC
few	.	TRBV2	TRBJ1-1	CASRGTSLGKAFF	TGTGCCAGCAGAGGGACATCTCTGGGGAAAGCTTTCTTT
.	TRBD2	TRBV6-5	TRBJ2-5	CASSLAASGGGETQYF	TGTGCCAGCAGTTTGGCGGCTAGCGGGGGCGGGGAGACCCAGTACTTC
.	.	TRBV27	TRBJ2-5	CASSLRGETQYF	TGTGCCAGCAGTTTACGCGGGGAGACCCAGTACTTC
.	.	TRBV24-1	TRBJ1-2	CATSDSRSGNYGYTF	TGTGCCACCAGTGATTCAAGATCTGGCAACTATGGCTACACCTTC
.	.	TRBV18	TRBJ2-7	CASSTMFEGEQYF	TGTGCCAGCTCAACGATGTTTGAGGGCGAGCAGTACTTC